The 5 T cell receptor beta chains below all came from one sample that was sequenced in a study of blood T cell repertoires in COVID-19. Produced via immunoSEQ multiplex PCR; TCRdb's table is partial and in-frame only. The sample carries about 99,000 clones, 84% recorded once. The sample was peripheral blood. The receptors here all came from a man between 65 and 85 years old with active or convalescent COVID-19.

This chain connects TRBV3-1 (or the pseudogene TRBV3-2) to TRBJ1-1; TRBD1 is a possible D gene (6 bases). This CDR3 spans 14 amino acids. Trimming left V 6 bases short and J 4 bases short, with 15 bases between. Germline-derived CDR1 and CDR2 are LGHDT and YNNKEL (reference sequence). For the CDR3, the DNA is TGTGCCAGCAGTCCCGATCGACAGGCCACTGAAGCTTTCTTT. It encodes CASSPDRQATEAFF.

This rearrangement joins TRBV18 to TRBJ1-1; D unclear. The CDR3 covers 12 residues. CDR1 is KGHSH and CDR2 is LQKENI in the germline V gene. V was cut by 5 bases and J by 1 base, with 5 bases left in between. CDR3 bases: TGTGCCAGCTCAATACAGAACACTGAAGCTTTCTTT. This codes for CASSIQNTEAFF.

Comments on this clone: Other DNA sequences within the sample encode an identical CDR3. As DNA, the CDR3 is TGTGCCAGCAGCGCCGACATTTTCGGGGAGCTGTTTTTT. Its protein product is CASSADIFGELFF. This chain uses TRBV9 with TRBJ2-2, with no clear D. There are 13 residues in the CDR3. Deletions cut 3 bases from V and 7 bases from J, with 10 bases between. Germline V CDR1 and CDR2: SGDLS, YYNGEE.

This rearrangement joins TRBV7-2 to TRBJ2-7; TRBD1 matches 7 bases. Germline V gives CDR1 SGHTA, CDR2 FQGNSA. Trimming cost V 5 bases and J 3 bases; bases outside gene matches: 10. This CDR3 comprises 15 residues. CDR3 sequence (DNA): TGTGCCAGCAGCCAATACCCGGGACAGAGCTACGAGCAGTACTTC. This gives the protein CASSQYPGQSYEQYF.

Points on this clone: Other DNA variants within this sample encode the same CDR3. The V and J genes are TRBV7-2 and TRBJ2-2; a possible D gene is TRBD2 (7 bases). V was clipped by 1 base and J by 5 bases, with 8 bases between them. CDR1 and CDR2 (germline): SGHTA, FQGNSA. This CDR3 is built from 14 residues. Here the CDR3 DNA reads TGTGCCAGCAGCTTAGAGGGGGGGACCGGGGAGCTGTTTTTT. Its translation: CASSLEGGTGELFF. Full variable domain (rest looked up from reference TRBV7-2 and TRBJ2-2): GAGVSQSPSNKVTEKGKDVELRCDPISGHTALYWYRQSLGQGLEFLIYFQGNSAPDKSGLPSDRFSAERTGGSVSTLTIQRTQQEDSAVYLCASSLEGGTGELFFGEGSRLTVL.